A selection of T cell receptor beta chains follows, all from one sample in a study of shared clonotypes between healthy human individuals. Repertoires were generated with immunoSEQ multiplex PCR, while TCRdb's copy carries only in-frame clones and drops some. This table has about 2 million clones, over 85% appearing once. Sequenced material: naive CD4+ T cells sorted from blood. All receptors come from a man younger than 35 in good health. Both conserved end residues are part of each CDR3. Each record gives: clone size, J gene, D gene, V gene, CDR3 protein, CDR3 DNA. A D gene is named only where the DNA matches it firmly. The size field is filled for only some rows; it gives once, few, many or a size class.

NA TRBJ1-4 NA TRBV20-1 CSAADDEKLFF TGCAGTGCCGCGGATGATGAAAAACTGTTTTTT
NA TRBJ1-1 NA TRBV28 CASSLHQENTEAFF TGTGCCAGCAGTTTACATCAAGAGAACACTGAAGCTTTCTTT
NA TRBJ1-2 NA TRBV25-1 CASSGPGQRSYGYTF TGTGCCAGCAGTGGACCAGGGCAAAGATCTTATGGCTACACCTTC
NA TRBJ2-3 TRBD2 TRBV18 CASSPPYSGSSSTDTQYF TGTGCCAGCTCACCACCTTATAGCGGGAGTTCTAGCACAGATACGCAGTATTTT
once TRBJ2-3 TRBD2 TRBV7-9 CASSSRLAGSTDTQYF TGTGCCAGCAGCTCCAGACTAGCGGGAAGCACAGATACGCAGTATTTT
NA TRBJ2-2 NA TRBV9 CASSPTGLQNTGELFF TGTGCCAGCAGCCCGACAGGACTCCAGAACACCGGGGAGCTGTTTTTT
NA TRBJ2-3 TRBD2 TRBV30 CAWEPGLAGPQYF TGTGCCTGGGAGCCGGGACTAGCGGGACCTCAGTATTTT
NA TRBJ2-1 NA TRBV6-5 CASSSRGEQFF TGTGCCAGCAGCTCCCGGGGTGAGCAGTTCTTC
NA TRBJ2-7 TRBD1 TRBV9 CASSTGTGSYEQYF TGTGCCAGCAGCACCGGGACAGGGTCCTACGAGCAGTACTTC
NA TRBJ2-3 TRBD2 TRBV25-1 CAIRPGTSSTDTQYF TGTGCCATCCGTCCCGGGACTAGCAGCACAGATACGCAGTATTTT
NA TRBJ2-1 NA TRBV5-8 CASSWGGSPYNEQFF TGTGCCAGCAGCTGGGGCGGGTCCCCCTACAATGAGCAGTTCTTC
once TRBJ1-2 NA TRBV5-1 CASSLDRVSHGYTF TGCGCCAGCAGCTTGGACAGGGTATCTCATGGCTACACCTTC
NA TRBJ2-3 NA TRBV11-2 CASSSPRQQDTQYF TGTGCCAGCAGCTCACCTAGGCAACAGGATACGCAGTATTTT
once TRBJ1-1 NA TRBV7-2 CASSQGLGRGGTEAFF TGTGCCAGCAGCCAGGGATTGGGCCGGGGGGGGACTGAAGCTTTCTTT
NA TRBJ2-7 NA TRBV6-6 CASSWTDGEQYF TGTGCCAGCAGCTGGACAGATGGCGAGCAGTACTTC
NA TRBJ2-5 NA TRBV27 CASAPGGGGQETQYF TGTGCCAGCGCCCCGGGGGGAGGGGGCCAAGAGACCCAGTACTTC
NA TRBJ1-2 TRBD1 TRBV29-1 CSVSGQGHGYTF TGCAGCGTCTCCGGACAGGGTCATGGCTACACCTTC
NA TRBJ2-1 NA TRBV5-6 CASSLSRKEQFF TGTGCCAGCAGCTTGTCACGGAAAGAGCAGTTCTTC
NA TRBJ1-6 NA TRBV5-1 CASSLGQLNSPLHF TGCGCCAGCAGCTTGGGGCAGTTAAATTCACCCCTCCACTTT
few TRBJ1-6 NA TRBV27 CASRVDLSSYNSPLHF TGTGCCAGCAGGGTTGACTTGAGCTCCTATAATTCACCCCTCCACTTT
once TRBJ1-5 NA TRBV10-2 CASRTGGGNQPQHF TGCGCCAGCAGGACAGGTGGAGGGAATCAGCCCCAGCATTTT
NA TRBJ2-7 TRBD1 TRBV9 CASSVVGDRNYEQYF TGTGCCAGCAGCGTAGTTGGGGACAGAAACTACGAGCAGTACTTC
NA TRBJ1-4 TRBD1 TRBV6-5 CASSRSGTANEKLFF TGTGCCAGCAGCAGATCCGGGACAGCAAATGAAAAACTGTTTTTT
NA TRBJ2-7 NA TRBV5-6 CASIRGGKDEQYF TGTGCCAGCATCCGAGGGGGGAAGGACGAGCAGTACTTC
few TRBJ2-3 NA TRBV28 CASSSQTDTQYF TGTGCCAGCAGCTCCCAGACAGATACGCAGTATTTT
few TRBJ2-5 NA TRBV7-2 CASSFSGETQYF TGTGCCAGCAGCTTTAGCGGAGAGACCCAGTACTTC
NA TRBJ1-2 NA TRBV19 CASSIRDSYYGYTF TGTGCCAGTAGTATTAGAGACTCCTACTATGGCTACACCTTC
NA TRBJ2-3 TRBD2 TRBV2 CASSERAGGSTDTQYF TGTGCCAGCAGTGAAAGAGCGGGAGGGAGCACAGATACGCAGTATTTT
NA TRBJ1-5 NA TRBV25-1 CASRGVFTHF TGTGCCAGCAGGGGCGTCTTCACGCATTTT
NA TRBJ2-3 NA TRBV2 CASSVTIPGHQGTDTQYF TGTGCCAGCAGTGTTACCATACCGGGACACCAAGGGACAGATACGCAGTATTTT
NA TRBJ2-7 NA TRBV6-5 CAISPAPFYEQYF TGTGCCATCAGTCCTGCCCCTTTTTACGAGCAGTACTTC
NA TRBJ1-5 NA TRBV10-3 CAISTGNQPQHF TGTGCCATTAGTACGGGCAATCAGCCCCAGCATTTT
NA TRBJ1-1 TRBD1 TRBV19 CASSIRDSRNTEAFF TGTGCCAGTAGTATCAGGGACAGCAGGAACACTGAAGCTTTCTTT